The 29 T cell receptor beta chains given below trace back to one sample, sequenced in a study of resident and recirculating memory T cells in vitiligo. Sequenced by immunoSEQ multiplex PCR; TCRdb stores in-frame clones only, minus some. The sample lists 40,000 to 45,000 clones; roughly 91% were seen once. The sequencing input was blood. The receptor set was obtained from a male donor with vitiligo.

The chain uses TRBV6-5 and TRBJ1-2, with TRBD1 matching 7 bases. Looked up from germline, CDR1 is MNHEY and CDR2 is SVGAGI. V was clipped by 5 bases and J by 4 bases; unmatched bases: 7. This CDR3 has 14 amino acids. In DNA, the CDR3 is TGTGCCAGCAGTACTCCGGGACAGCTCTATGGCTACACCTTC. Amino acids: CASSTPGQLYGYTF.

This rearrangement joins TRBV6-1 to TRBJ2-7; a possible D gene is TRBD1 (5 bases). The CDR3 is 13 residues long. V lost 5 bases and J 4 bases, leaving 12 bases between the germline ends. Per the germline V gene, CDR1 is MNHNS and CDR2 is SASEGT. The CDR3 DNA follows: TGTGCCAGCAGTCAATTCCAGGGTTACGAGCAGTACTTC. Translated, it gives CASSQFQGYEQYF.

This CDR3 reads CAWSVQGQGNSPLHF. CDR3 DNA sequence: TGTGCCTGGAGTGTACAGGGACAGGGTAATTCACCCCTCCACTTT. The chain recombines TRBV30 with TRBJ1-6, with 9 bases matching TRBD1. The CDR3 runs 15 residues. The germline gives CDR1 GTSNPN, CDR2 SVGIG (reference sequence). The J segment lost 6 bases and the V segment lost 0 bases, leaving 3 bases of the junction unmatched.

The gene calls are TRBV7-9 and TRBJ2-5; TRBD2 matches 10 bases. This CDR3 region has 16 residues. The germline CDR1 and CDR2 sequences are SEHNR and FQNEAQ (reference sequence). J lost 6 bases, V lost 1 base, and 8 bases had no gene match. The CDR3 spells CASSLGLWTSGKTQYF. In nucleotides, the CDR3 is TGTGCCAGCAGCTTAGGTCTCTGGACTAGCGGAAAGACCCAGTACTTC. Full variable domain (outside the CDR3, taken from reference TRBV7-9 and TRBJ2-5): DTGVSQNPRHKITKRGQNVTFRCDPISEHNRLYWYRQTLGQGPEFLTYFQNEAQLEKSRLLSDRFSAERPKGSFSTLEIQRTEQGDSAMYLCASSLGLWTSGKTQYFGPGTRLLVL.

The rearrangement uses TRBV5-1 and TRBJ2-2, with a possible D match to TRBD2 (7 bases). The V end was cut by 0 bases, the J end by 6 bases, with 9 bases between. Germline lookup yields CDR1 SGHRS and CDR2 YFSETQ. There are 14 residues in the CDR3. The CDR3 DNA reads as TGCGCCAGCAGCTTGGAGGGGGGGTCCGGGGAGCTGTTTTTT. It yields the protein CASSLEGGSGELFF.

The chain joins TRBV5-4 to TRBJ1-1; D ambiguous. V gave up 5 bases and J gave up 5 bases, with 16 bases separating them. CDR3 size: 14 residues. Germline CDR1 and CDR2: SGHNT and YYREEE (reference sequence). The CDR3 here is CASSSTGITTEAFF. CDR3 DNA: TGTGCCAGCAGTTCGACTGGAATTACGACTGAAGCTTTCTTT.

This clone showed up just once. The J gene is TRBJ1-4, the V gene TRBV2, with D possibly TRBD1 on 5 matching bases. Per germline, CDR1 SNHLY and CDR2 FYNNEI. The CDR3 runs 14 residues. The V end lost 3 bases, the J end lost 1 base, and 6 bases lay between the germline ends. The CDR3 sequence: CASSDQGTNEKLFF. The CDR3 bases are TGTGCCAGCAGTGATCAGGGAACTAATGAAAAACTGTTTTTT.

The V and J genes are TRBV30 and TRBJ2-7, with a weak D call TRBD2 (6 bases). Trimming took 0 bases from V and 4 from J, leaving 22 bases between them. CDR1 and CDR2 from the germline V gene are GTSNPN and SVGIG (reference sequence). CDR3 length equals 17 residues. The CDR3 loop reads CAWSVVWSGQGGYEQYF. CDR3 bases: TGTGCCTGGAGTGTAGTGTGGTCGGGGCAGGGAGGTTACGAGCAGTACTTC.

The chain employs TRBV29-1 and TRBJ1-2; weak D call: TRBD1 (5 bases). This CDR3 contains 14 residues. V shed 6 bases and J shed 4 bases, with 18 bases lying between them. CDR1 is SQVTM, CDR2 ANQGSEA, per germline. CDR3 region: CSVTYTTGLYGYTF. The CDR3 nucleotides read TGCAGCGTCACCTACACCACAGGTCTCTATGGCTACACCTTC.

The chain has TRBV27 and TRBJ2-2; 8 bases fit TRBD1. The CDR3 spans 16 residues. Germline trimming cut 3 bases from V and 1 base from J; bases unmatched to any gene: 4. The germline V gene has CDR1 MNHEY and CDR2 SMNVEV (reference sequence). CDR3 residues: CASSFSGTGNTGELFF. CDR3 DNA: TGTGCCAGCAGTTTTTCCGGGACAGGGAACACCGGGGAGCTGTTTTTT.

The J gene is TRBJ2-1, the V gene TRBV4-3; no definite D call. Germline assignment: CDR1 LGHNA and CDR2 YSLEER. The CDR3 sequence is 12 residues long. Trimming cost V 0 bases and J 7 bases, with 4 bases left between them. This CDR3 is CASSQDENEQFF. The CDR3 coding sequence is TGCGCCAGCAGCCAAGACGAGAATGAGCAGTTCTTC.

The chain links TRBV7-3 to TRBJ2-6; the match to TRBD1 covers 7 bases. V was pared by 5 bases and J by 2 bases, with 3 bases of the junction left unmatched. Germline CDR1 is SGHTA and CDR2 is FQGTGA. CDR3 length equals 15 residues. For the CDR3, the DNA is TGTGCCAGCAGCATTCAGGGGGCTGGGGCCAACGTCCTGACTTTC. This encodes CASSIQGAGANVLTF.

The chain recombines TRBV5-1 with TRBJ2-5, with 8 positions matching TRBD2. Germline-derived CDR1 and CDR2 are SGHRS and YFSETQ. This CDR3 spans 15 amino acids. After removal of 2 bases from V and 4 bases from J, the junction contained 7 bases not matched to a gene. The CDR3 DNA is TGCGCCAGCAGCTTTTTCAGCGGGGGTGGAGAGACCCAGTACTTC. Protein sequence: CASSFFSGGGETQYF.

J is TRBJ2-3 and V is TRBV7-2, with D tentatively TRBD1 (6 bases). The germline V gene encodes CDR1 SGHTA and CDR2 FQGNSA. The V and J ends lost 5 bases and 7 bases respectively, with 19 bases between them. This CDR3 has 15 residues. DNA for the CDR3: TGTGCCAGCAGCCCAGGGGACCGCCGTGGATATACGCAGTATTTT. Protein: CASSPGDRRGYTQYF.

The V and J genes are TRBV2 and TRBJ1-2; D is uncertain. Germline CDR1 and CDR2: SNHLY and FYNNEI. This CDR3 contains 12 residues. With 11 bases removed from V and 0 bases from J, the gap between germline ends came to 10 bases. The CDR3 bases are TGTGCCGCGGGTAGTGCTAACTATGGCTACACCTTC. Protein product: CAAGSANYGYTF.

The CDR3 nucleotides read TGTGCTAGTGGTTGGGATGGTCCAGGAGGGGAAAAACTGTTTTTT. Translating gives CASGWDGPGGEKLFF. V gene TRBV12-5 combines with J gene TRBJ1-4; no reliable D call. The V gene lost 4 bases and the J gene lost 8 bases, with 17 bases spanning the gap. Germline lookup yields CDR1 LGHNT and CDR2 FRNRAP. The CDR3 has 15 residues.

The chain employs TRBV5-1 and TRBJ2-7; a possible D gene is TRBD1 (5 bases). The CDR3 covers 15 residues. In germline, CDR1 is SGHRS, CDR2 YFSETQ. The V end was cut by 0 bases, the J end by 2 bases, with 12 bases between. The CDR3 DNA reads TGCGCCAGCAGCTTGGGCCGGACATCAACCTACGAGCAGTACTTC. Amino acid sequence: CASSLGRTSTYEQYF.

The chain joins TRBV7-6 to TRBJ2-5; 9 positions agree with TRBD1. After removal of 2 bases from V and 0 bases from J, the junction contained 4 bases not matched to a gene. The CDR3 length is 16 residues. Per germline, CDR1 SGHVS and CDR2 FNYEAQ. Written as DNA, the CDR3 is TGTGCCAGCAGCTTAAGGGACAGGGCGTACCAAGAGACCCAGTACTTC. This translates into CASSLRDRAYQETQYF.

The chain joins TRBV20-1 to TRBJ2-7, with D possibly TRBD1 on 5 matching bases. The germline V and J ends were trimmed by 5 bases and 6 bases, with 11 bases remaining between them. The CDR3 is 11 residues long. The germline CDR1 and CDR2 sequences are DFQATT and SNEGSKA (reference sequence). The CDR3 coding sequence is TGCAGTGCTGAAATAAGGGGCGAGCAGTACTTC. This codes for CSAEIRGEQYF.

V is TRBV5-4 and J is TRBJ2-1; D perhaps matches TRBD2 (6 bases). With 4 bases removed from V and 9 bases from J, the gap between germline ends came to 11 bases. Germline values: CDR1 SGHNT, CDR2 YYREEE (reference sequence). CDR3 length equals 12 residues. This CDR3 is CASSPAGREQFF. The CDR3 nucleotides read TGTGCCAGCAGCCCGGCGGGACGTGAGCAGTTCTTC.

The chain uses TRBV29-1 and TRBJ2-3; possibly TRBD2 for D (6 bases). The CDR3 loop spans 12 amino acids. Germline V lookup: CDR1 SQVTM, CDR2 ANQGSEA. The V end was cut by 0 bases, the J end by 9 bases, with 10 bases between. The CDR3 sequence: CSVEERGVTQYF. In DNA form, the CDR3 reads TGCAGCGTTGAAGAACGCGGGGTCACGCAGTATTTT.

The V and J genes are TRBV2 and TRBJ2-5; 8 bases are shared with TRBD1. J was trimmed by 1 base and V by 8 bases; bases with no gene match: 12. This CDR3 comprises 16 residues. CDR1 and CDR2 (germline): SNHLY, FYNNEI. The CDR3 here is CASVQGAGLIQETQYF. Here the CDR3 DNA reads TGTGCCAGCGTCCAGGGGGCTGGTCTAATCCAAGAGACCCAGTACTTC.

The gene calls are TRBV27 and TRBJ1-3; the D gene is possibly TRBD1 (5 bases). Trimming took 5 bases from V and 3 from J, leaving 17 bases between them. The germline V gene encodes CDR1 MNHEY and CDR2 SMNVEV (reference sequence). The CDR3 contains 16 residues. This chain's CDR3 is CASSLQGPRGGNTIYF. In DNA, the CDR3 is TGTGCCAGCAGTCTGCAGGGTCCAAGAGGTGGAAACACCATATATTTT.

This clone came up once. The V gene is TRBV7-2, the J gene TRBJ2-7; the D is unclear. Germline-derived CDR1 and CDR2 are SGHTA and FQGNSA. This CDR3 spans 11 amino acids. Trimming pared 7 bases from V and 4 bases from J, leaving 8 bases between. CDR3 sequence (DNA): TGTGCCAGCACCCCGGGTTACGAGCAGTACTTC. This encodes CASTPGYEQYF. The complete variable domain, with remaining parts taken from reference TRBV7-2 and TRBJ2-7, reads GAGVSQSPSNKVTEKGKDVELRCDPISGHTALYWYRQSLGQGLEFLIYFQGNSAPDKSGLPSDRFSAERTGGSVSTLTIQRTQQEDSAVYLCASTPGYEQYFGPGTRLTVT.

In its sample, this clone was seen once. The chain combines TRBV4-3 with TRBJ2-1, with 7 bases fitting TRBD1. CDR1 LGHNA and CDR2 YSLEER come from the germline V gene. With V trimmed by 1 base and J by 9 bases, 9 bases remained unmatched. This CDR3 is 15 amino acids long. The CDR3 DNA follows: TGCGCCAGCAGCCAAGCGACAGGGTTGACGGGTGAGCAGTTCTTC. It is translated as CASSQATGLTGEQFF.

The gene calls are TRBV6-5 and TRBJ2-5; D unresolved. CDR3 length: 14 amino acids. The ends were cut back, 7 bases at V and 5 bases at J, with 17 bases in the middle. Germline V gene sequence: CDR1 MNHEY, CDR2 SVGAGI. The CDR3 DNA reads as TGTGCCAGCAAGTTGACGGCTAGATGGGAGACCCAGTACTTC. Translation: CASKLTARWETQYF.

The chain carries TRBV7-9 and TRBJ1-1, with 7 nucleotides matching TRBD1. This CDR3 contains 15 residues. The V and J ends lost 5 bases and 0 bases, in that order; junction bases with no gene match: 6. CDR1 SEHNR and CDR2 FQNEAQ come from the germline V gene (reference sequence). In nucleotides, the CDR3 is TGTGCCAGCAGCGCCCGACAGGGACTGAACACTGAAGCTTTCTTT. Translation gives CASSARQGLNTEAFF.

V is TRBV7-2 and J is TRBJ2-1; 9 bases agree with TRBD2. The CDR3 is 17 residues long. V lost 2 bases to trimming and J lost 9 bases; unmatched junction nucleotides: 14. The germline gives CDR1 SGHTA, CDR2 FQGNSA. The DNA for the CDR3 is TGTGCCAGCAGCTTATTATTTGGTATAGCGGGGGAACCTGAGCAGTTCTTC. This codes for CASSLLFGIAGEPEQFF.

The rearrangement uses TRBV7-2 and TRBJ2-7; possibly TRBD2 for D (6 bases). The CDR3 totals 13 residues. Germline assignment: CDR1 SGHTA and CDR2 FQGNSA. The ends were cut back, 1 base at V and 2 bases at J, with 6 bases in the middle. CDR3 region: CASSLGLAYEQYF. Here the CDR3 DNA reads TGTGCCAGCAGCTTAGGACTAGCCTACGAGCAGTACTTC. Variable domain in full (rest from reference TRBV7-2 and TRBJ2-7): GAGVSQSPSNKVTEKGKDVELRCDPISGHTALYWYRQSLGQGLEFLIYFQGNSAPDKSGLPSDRFSAERTGGSVSTLTIQRTQQEDSAVYLCASSLGLAYEQYFGPGTRLTVT.